One and the same sample provided the 24 T cell receptor beta chains below, sequenced in a study of PD-1 blockade in classical Hodgkin lymphoma. TCRdb's table, derived via immunoSEQ multiplex PCR, lists solely in-frame clones and lacks some. The sample gives roughly 28,000 clones, 85% to 90% of which show up once; roughly 6.8% is in the top ten. Every patient experienced relapse after autologous stem cell transplantation, and brentuximab vedotin exposure varied. Thawed PBMCs supplied CD8+ T cells via magnetic negative selection. Here the sequenced sample was CD8+ T cells from blood, taken at baseline. These receptors were taken from a human donor with classical Hodgkin lymphoma.

J is TRBJ2-2 and V is TRBV7-2, with 13 bases lining up with TRBD2. J was trimmed by 7 bases and V by 1 base; bases with no gene match: 3. Germline CDR1 reads SGHTA; CDR2 reads FQGNSA. The CDR3 is made up of 16 amino acids. The CDR3 DNA reads TGTGCCAGCAGCTTAGTCCGACTAGCGGGAGGCGGGGAGCTGTTTTTT. As protein: CASSLVRLAGGGELFF.

CDR3 DNA: TGTGCCAGCAGCCCTGCAACAGGGAATAGGGGCTACACCTTC. Its translation: CASSPATGNRGYTF. The chain carries TRBV5-4 and TRBJ1-2, with D maybe TRBD1 (6 bases). CDR1 SGHNT and CDR2 YYREEE come from the germline V gene (reference sequence). V was trimmed by 4 bases and J by 8 bases, leaving 18 bases between them. This CDR3 comprises 14 residues. The entire variable domain, with the rest obtained from reference TRBV5-4 and TRBJ1-2, is as follows: ETGVTQSPTHLIKTRGQQVTLRCSSQSGHNTVSWYQQALGQGPQFIFQYYREEENGRGNFPPRFSGLQFPNYSSELNVNALELDDSALYLCASSPATGNRGYTFGSGTRLTVV.

The gene calls are TRBV7-9 and TRBJ1-1; D not resolved. Between the trimmed V and J ends, which lost 1 base and 1 base, there was a span of 13 bases. CDR3 length: 16 residues. CDR1 SEHNR and CDR2 FQNEAQ come from the germline V gene (reference sequence). The CDR3 reads CASSLVDQEGNTEAFF. In DNA form, the CDR3 reads TGTGCCAGCAGCTTAGTTGACCAGGAAGGGAACACTGAAGCTTTCTTT.

The chain carries TRBV19 and TRBJ2-1, with TRBD2 as a possible D gene (5 bases). The CDR3 runs to 14 residues. The V gene's germline CDR1 is LNHDA and CDR2 SQIVND (reference sequence). V dropped 5 bases and J dropped 7 bases, with 15 bases sitting between them. The chain's CDR3 is CASSAQGGKNEQFF. CDR3 in DNA: TGTGCCAGTAGTGCCCAAGGAGGTAAGAATGAGCAGTTCTTC.

The rearrangement links TRBV7-8 to TRBJ2-7; D gene ambiguous. The germline CDR1 and CDR2 sequences are SGHVS and FQNEAQ. The CDR3 is 12 residues long. V shed 5 bases and J shed 7 bases, with 12 bases lying between them. The DNA for the CDR3 is TGTGCCAGCAGCCCCGATTTCAGAGAGCAGTACTTC. Translation: CASSPDFREQYF. Full variable domain (missing parts from reference TRBV7-8 and TRBJ2-7): GAGVSQSPRYKVAKRGQDVALRCDPISGHVSLFWYQQALGQGPEFLTYFQNEAQLDKSGLPSDRFFAERPEGSVSTLKIQRTQQEDSAVYLCASSPDFREQYFGPGTRLTVT.

By share, this clone ranks as large. J is TRBJ1-5 and V is TRBV5-1, with a possible D match to TRBD1 (5 bases). This CDR3 is 13 amino acids long. V was shortened by 3 bases and J by 5 bases, with 9 bases between the two germline ends. CDR1 SGHRS and CDR2 YFSETQ come from the germline V gene. This CDR3 reads CASSYEGDQPQHF. As DNA, the CDR3 is TGCGCCAGCAGCTACGAAGGGGATCAGCCCCAGCATTTT. The full variable domain, its missing parts supplied by reference TRBV5-1 and TRBJ1-5, is KAGVTQTPRYLIKTRGQQVTLSCSPISGHRSVSWYQQTPGQGLQFLFEYFSETQRNKGNFPGRFSGRQFSNSRSEMNVSTLELGDSALYLCASSYEGDQPQHFGDGTRLSIL.

CDR3 residues: CASTPGSGPYEQYF. The CDR3 bases are TGTGCCAGCACCCCCGGTTCAGGCCCCTACGAGCAGTACTTC. V and J are TRBV27 and TRBJ2-7; D gene unclear. The CDR3 is 14 amino acids. V lost 7 bases to trimming and J lost 2 bases, with 15 bases between them. Germline assignment: CDR1 MNHEY and CDR2 SMNVEV (reference sequence).

The chain employs TRBV9 and TRBJ2-1; no definite D call. Germline values: CDR1 SGDLS, CDR2 YYNGEE. This CDR3 is 17 amino acids long. Trimming shortened V by 2 bases and J by 8 bases, and 23 bases separated the two germline ends. CDR3 DNA sequence: TGTGCCAGCAGCGTCCCCGTCGGTGCCCTCTACTCGGATGAGCAGTTCTTC. Its translation is CASSVPVGALYSDEQFF.

The genes are TRBV6-1 and TRBJ1-1; a possible D gene is TRBD1 (5 bases). Germline loops: CDR1 MNHNS, CDR2 SASEGT. The ends were cut back, 8 bases at V and 11 bases at J, with 15 bases in the middle. The CDR3 contains 11 residues. Here the CDR3 reads CASGTGLLAFF. The DNA for the CDR3 is TGTGCCAGCGGGACGGGGTTATTGGCTTTCTTT.

By proportion, this clone is medium-sized (0.01 to 0.1%). The chain links TRBV2 to TRBJ2-3; 7 bases line up with TRBD2. The CDR3 runs to 15 residues. The V gene end was trimmed by 3 bases and the J gene end by 1 base; junction bases not matched to a gene: 4. Per the germline V gene, CDR1 is SNHLY and CDR2 is FYNNEI. The CDR3, as DNA: TGTGCCAGCAGTGAGGTGGCGGGGGGCACAGATACGCAGTATTTT. Residues: CASSEVAGGTDTQYF.

V usage is TRBV2 and J usage is TRBJ2-7; 7 bases agree with TRBD1. The junction had 3 bases not matched to a gene; V was cut back by 6 bases and J by 4 bases. Germline-derived CDR1 and CDR2 are SNHLY and FYNNEI. The CDR3 sequence is 12 residues long. The CDR3 spells CASRDRVYEQYF. The CDR3 DNA is TGTGCCAGCAGAGACAGGGTTTACGAGCAGTACTTC.

The chain combines TRBV13 with TRBJ2-5, with D possibly TRBD2 on 7 matching bases. Between the trimmed V and J ends, which lost 3 bases and 5 bases, there was a span of 10 bases. This CDR3 region has 13 residues. Germline values: CDR1 PRHDT, CDR2 FYEKMQ (reference sequence). CDR3 region: CASSLGGRETQYF. For the CDR3, the DNA is TGTGCCAGCAGCTTGGGGGGGCGGGAGACCCAGTACTTC.

V is TRBV27 and J is TRBJ2-1; D unresolved. Trimming took off 0 bases at V and 3 bases at J, with 0 bases between the two ends. CDR3 length equals 12 residues. In germline, CDR1 is MNHEY, CDR2 SMNVEV (reference sequence). This CDR3 reads CASSLSYNEQFF. In DNA form, the CDR3 reads TGTGCCAGCAGTTTATCCTACAATGAGCAGTTCTTC.

This chain connects TRBV11-1 to TRBJ1-5, with 7 bases identical to TRBD1. From germline, CDR1 is SGHAT and CDR2 FQDESV (reference sequence). This CDR3 is 14 amino acids long. Losses at the gene ends were 5 bases for V and 4 bases for J; bases not matched to a gene: 5. CDR3 protein: CASSLGQANQPQHF. DNA of the CDR3: TGTGCCAGCAGCCTTGGACAGGCTAATCAGCCCCAGCATTTT.

This clone was seen only a few times. The chain couples TRBV5-1 to TRBJ1-3; TRBD1 is a possible D gene (5 bases). CDR1 is SGHRS, CDR2 YFSETQ, per germline. V lost 4 bases and J 0 bases, leaving 8 bases between the germline ends. The CDR3 covers 14 residues. The CDR3: CASSRGDSGNTIYF. The CDR3 bases are TGCGCCAGCAGCCGGGGGGACTCTGGAAACACCATATATTTT.

The genes are TRBV28 and TRBJ1-1; D might be TRBD1 (6 bases). The ends were cut back, 3 bases at V and 1 base at J, with 15 bases in the middle. The germline gives CDR1 MDHEN, CDR2 SYDVKM. CDR3 length: 16 residues. CDR3 sequence: CASSFPRGGGNTEAFF. The CDR3 DNA reads as TGTGCCAGCAGTTTCCCCCGTGGAGGGGGGAACACTGAAGCTTTCTTT.

This rearrangement joins TRBV9 to TRBJ2-7; D might be TRBD1 (6 bases). Trimming took 4 bases from V and 4 from J, leaving 15 bases between them. The CDR3 loop spans 14 amino acids. From germline, CDR1 is SGDLS and CDR2 YYNGEE. The CDR3 nucleotides read TGTGCCAGCAGCCCTAGTAAGGGGGAGTACGAGCAGTACTTC. It translates to CASSPSKGEYEQYF.

V usage is TRBV29-1 and J usage is TRBJ2-2; possible D gene TRBD1, 5 bases. The CDR3 length is 13 residues. Trimming removed 2 bases at V and 5 bases at J, with 9 bases between. Germline V CDR1 and CDR2: SQVTM, ANQGSEA. DNA of the CDR3: TGCAGCGTTGAATCAGGGATGACCGGGGAGCTGTTTTTT. This gives the protein CSVESGMTGELFF.

Only one count was recorded for this clone. The junction does not match germline at one end; this may be a read error. This rearrangement joins TRBV6-1 to TRBJ2-7, with unresolved D. The CDR3 is 10 residues long. The germline V gene encodes CDR1 MNHNS and CDR2 SASEGT. The CDR3 protein is CATRAKEQNF. CDR3 bases: TGTGCCACCCGGGCGAAAGAGCAGAACTTC.

This clone was counted only a few times. The V gene is TRBV25-1, the J gene TRBJ1-1; D ambiguous. CDR1 is MGHDK, CDR2 SYGVNS, per germline. The V end lost 5 bases, the J end lost 4 bases, and 5 bases lay between the germline ends. CDR3 length equals 11 residues. The CDR3 loop reads CASSPGTEAFF. The DNA for the CDR3 is TGTGCCAGCAGTCCGGGCACTGAAGCTTTCTTT.

The chain uses TRBV11-2 and TRBJ2-7; D unresolved. Trimming took off 1 base at V and 5 bases at J, with 12 bases between the two ends. There are 14 residues in the CDR3. The germline gives CDR1 SGHAT, CDR2 FQNNGV. CDR3 nucleotide sequence: TGTGCCAGCAGCTTAGTGCTGGGCACCAACGAGCAGTACTTC. It is translated as CASSLVLGTNEQYF.

The rearrangement uses TRBV7-9 and TRBJ2-5, with D maybe TRBD2 (7 bases). Germline loops: CDR1 SEHNR, CDR2 FQNEAQ (reference sequence). The CDR3 is made up of 19 amino acids. V dropped 2 bases and J dropped 4 bases, with 26 bases sitting between them. CDR3 loop: CASSLTATSGAGVRETQYF. The CDR3 DNA reads TGTGCCAGCAGCTTAACTGCGACGTCGGGGGCGGGAGTGCGAGAGACCCAGTACTTC.

For this clone: The junction does not match germline at one end; this may be a read error. V gene TRBV5-5 combines with J gene TRBJ2-1, with no clear D. The CDR3 covers 12 residues. The germline gives CDR1 SGHKS, CDR2 YYEKEE (reference sequence). The DNA for the CDR3 is TGTGCCAGCAGCTTGGGTGACAAAGAGCAGTTCTTC. Its translation: CASSLGDKEQFF.

V usage is TRBV5-1 and J usage is TRBJ2-3, with 10 bases lining up with TRBD1. Germline CDR1 is SGHRS and CDR2 is YFSETQ. Trimming removed 0 bases from V and 2 bases from J; junction bases left unmatched: 6. The CDR3 is 17 residues long. Here the CDR3 reads CASSLEGTGDYTDTQYF. Written as DNA, the CDR3 is TGCGCCAGCAGCTTGGAAGGGACAGGGGACTACACAGATACGCAGTATTTT.